The 22 T cell receptor beta chains reported below all come from one sample, sequenced in a study of T cell responses to AZD1222 COVID-19 vaccine. Profiled with immunoSEQ multiplex PCR; TCRdb holds only in-frame clones, not every one. Of roughly 120,000 clones listed, approximately 85% were seen once; the top ten hold about 6%. Sequenced here: peripheral blood, sampled on day 0 of AZD1222 vaccination. Every receptor here comes from an adult in good health.

There are a few counts of this clone. The J gene is TRBJ1-5, the V gene TRBV5-4; 8 bases are a match to TRBD1. J was trimmed by 2 bases and V by 6 bases; bases with no gene match: 22. The CDR3 totals 20 residues. Per the germline V gene, CDR1 is SGHNT and CDR2 is YYREEE (reference sequence). Here the CDR3 reads CASTFVLQGVWGRGNQPQHF. The CDR3 bases are TGTGCCAGCACCTTCGTTCTACAGGGGGTCTGGGGCCGGGGCAATCAGCCCCAGCATTTT. The variable domain in full, completed from reference TRBV5-4 and TRBJ1-5, reads ETGVTQSPTHLIKTRGQQVTLRCSSQSGHNTVSWYQQALGQGPQFIFQYYREEENGRGNFPPRFSGLQFPNYSSELNVNALELDDSALYLCASTFVLQGVWGRGNQPQHFGDGTRLSIL.

The genes are TRBV9 and TRBJ2-1; a possible D gene is TRBD2 (6 bases). V lost 1 base and J 0 bases, leaving 8 bases between the germline ends. Germline lookup yields CDR1 SGDLS and CDR2 YYNGEE. The CDR3 is made up of 15 amino acids. The CDR3 DNA reads as TGTGCCAGCAGCGTAACCGGGAGCTCCTACAATGAGCAGTTCTTC. Residues: CASSVTGSSYNEQFF.

The genes are TRBV6-5 and TRBJ2-3; D may be TRBD2 (6 bases). V shed 8 bases and J shed 4 bases, with 10 bases lying between them. The CDR3 contains 12 residues. The germline V gene has CDR1 MNHEY and CDR2 SVGAGI. CDR3 in DNA: TGTGCCAGCGGCCGGGGGTCAGATACGCAGTATTTT. It specifies CASGRGSDTQYF.

This clone has only a few counts. This chain links TRBV10-3 with TRBJ1-6; TRBD1 might be the D (5 bases). The CDR3 spans 16 residues. CDR1 is ENHRY, CDR2 SYGVKD, per germline. Trimming took 3 bases from V and 7 from J, leaving 16 bases between them. CDR3 sequence reads: CAISDSWGGHNSPLHF. In DNA form, the CDR3 reads TGTGCCATCAGTGATTCGTGGGGAGGACACAATTCACCCCTCCACTTT.

The chain recombines TRBV6-5 with TRBJ1-3, with D unresolved. CDR1 is MNHEY and CDR2 is SVGAGI in the germline V gene. The CDR3 is 16 residues long. Trimming took off 1 base at V and 0 bases at J, with 10 bases between the two ends. The CDR3 coding sequence is TGTGCCAGCAGTTACTGGCGCCTTGACTCTGGAAACACCATATATTTT. Translated: CASSYWRLDSGNTIYF.

The gene calls are TRBV14 and TRBJ2-1, with 7 bases fitting TRBD2. The V and J ends lost 6 bases and 4 bases, in that order; junction bases with no gene match: 9. This CDR3 contains 15 residues. The germline V gene encodes CDR1 SGHDN and CDR2 FVKESK. CDR3 sequence reads: CASRRSSGPYNEQFF. The CDR3 DNA is TGTGCCAGCAGACGCTCTAGCGGCCCGTACAATGAGCAGTTCTTC.

This clone is a singleton in its sample. The chain couples TRBV6-2 or TRBV6-3 to TRBJ1-6; no clear D gene. This CDR3 is 15 amino acids long. Germline assignment: CDR1 MNHEY and CDR2 SVGEGT. Trimming took 2 bases from V and 9 from J, leaving 14 bases between them. CDR3 nucleotides: TGTGCCAGCAGTTACATTCAACCGGAAGGTTCACCCCTCCACTTT. This translates into CASSYIQPEGSPLHF.

The rearrangement links TRBV5-1 to TRBJ2-7; D remains ambiguous. V was shortened by 2 bases and J by 4 bases, with 10 bases between the two germline ends. The CDR3 totals 13 residues. The germline V gene has CDR1 SGHRS and CDR2 YFSETQ. The CDR3 protein is CASSLRPVYEQYF. CDR3 sequence (DNA): TGCGCCAGCAGCTTACGGCCAGTGTACGAGCAGTACTTC.

This chain connects TRBV2 to TRBJ2-7, with 7 bases fitting TRBD1. Germline CDR1 and CDR2: SNHLY and FYNNEI. With 5 bases clipped from V and 5 bases from J, the junction kept 6 bases outside the gene matches. CDR3 size: 13 residues. CDR3 region: CASSSYRGNEQYF. The CDR3 nucleotides are TGTGCCAGCAGTAGTTACAGGGGCAACGAGCAGTACTTC.

The chain couples TRBV2 to TRBJ2-7; D unresolved. Germline values: CDR1 SNHLY, CDR2 FYNNEI. Trimming shortened V by 5 bases and J by 7 bases, and 9 bases separated the two germline ends. The CDR3 spans 11 residues. CDR3 residues: CASSPISEQYF. In DNA form, the CDR3 reads TGTGCCAGCAGTCCGATATCGGAGCAGTACTTC.

The V gene is TRBV28, the J gene TRBJ2-7; 8 bases are a match to TRBD1. Trimming took 3 bases from V and 1 from J; bases not matched to a gene: 8. The CDR3 has 16 amino acids. Germline V gene lookup returns CDR1 MDHEN and CDR2 SYDVKM. As DNA, the CDR3 is TGTGCCAGCAGTTTGAATAGCCAGGGGGCTTCCTACGAGCAGTACTTC. Amino acids: CASSLNSQGASYEQYF.

This chain joins TRBV13 and TRBJ2-1; 9 bases fit TRBD1. Trimming took 4 bases from V and 7 from J; bases not matched to a gene: 8. Germline loops: CDR1 PRHDT, CDR2 FYEKMQ (reference sequence). The CDR3 has 15 residues. CDR3 loop: CASSSSGQGGNEQFF. CDR3 DNA sequence: TGTGCCAGCAGCTCTTCGGGACAGGGAGGAAATGAGCAGTTCTTC.

V is TRBV12-5 and J is TRBJ2-7; D not certain. Trimming left V 4 bases short and J 4 bases short, with 5 bases between. Germline V gives CDR1 LGHNT, CDR2 FRNRAP. CDR3 length: 11 amino acids. For the CDR3, the DNA is TGTGCTAGTGGTTCGCTTTACGAGCAGTACTTC. It is translated as CASGSLYEQYF. The whole variable domain, remainder taken from reference TRBV12-5 and TRBJ2-7, is DARVTQTPRHKVTEMGQEVTMRCQPILGHNTVFWYRQTMMQGLELLAYFRNRAPLDDSGMPKDRFSAEMPDATLATLKIQPSEPRDSAVYFCASGSLYEQYFGPGTRLTVT.

The V gene is TRBV30, the J gene TRBJ2-3; TRBD1 matches at 10 bases. V dropped 3 bases and J dropped 1; count of bases not matched to a gene: 19. The CDR3 extends over 20 amino acids. CDR1 and CDR2 from the germline V gene are GTSNPN and SVGIG (reference sequence). The DNA of the CDR3 is TGTGCCTGGAGGATCATTCCCTCAAAACGACAGGGGGCGCGCACAGATACGCAGTATTTT. Amino acid sequence: CAWRIIPSKRQGARTDTQYF. Full variable domain (outside the CDR3, taken from reference TRBV30 and TRBJ2-3): SQTIHQWPATLVQPVGSPLSLECTVEGTSNPNLYWYRQAAGRGLQLLFYSVGIGQISSEVPQNLSASRPQDRQFILSSKKLLLSDSGFYLCAWRIIPSKRQGARTDTQYFGPGTRLTVL.

For the CDR3, the DNA is TGTGCCAGCGTGCCGGGGGGCAAAGCGGGCAACACTGAAGCTTTCTTT. Its protein product is CASVPGGKAGNTEAFF. V gene TRBV28 combines with J gene TRBJ1-1; maybe TRBD1 (6 bases). The CDR3 spans 16 residues. V dropped 8 bases and J dropped 2 bases, with 21 bases sitting between them. Per germline, CDR1 MDHEN and CDR2 SYDVKM.

The genes are TRBV9 and TRBJ2-2; D is possibly TRBD1 or TRBD2 (7 bases each). The germline CDR1 and CDR2 sequences are SGDLS and YYNGEE. Trimming cost V 2 bases and J 1 base, with 18 bases left between them. The CDR3 consists of 18 residues. The CDR3: CASSVSRGGRRNTGELFF. CDR3 coding DNA: TGTGCCAGCAGCGTGTCCAGGGGGGGCAGGAGGAACACCGGGGAGCTGTTTTTT. Together with reference TRBV9 and TRBJ2-2, the CDR3 gives the full variable domain: DSGVTQTPKHLITATGQRVTLRCSPRSGDLSVYWYQQSLDQGLQFLIQYYNGEERAKGNILERFSAQQFPDLHSELNLSSLELGDSALYFCASSVSRGGRRNTGELFFGEGSRLTVL.

V and J are TRBV28 and TRBJ1-1; TRBD1 aligns across 7 bases. This CDR3 spans 15 amino acids. Trimming at V came to 4 bases and at J to 4 bases, leaving 9 bases not matched to a gene. Looked up from germline, CDR1 is MDHEN and CDR2 is SYDVKM. The CDR3 DNA sequence: TGTGCCAGCAGTTCTCTTACAGGGGTGGGCACTGAAGCTTTCTTT. Protein product: CASSSLTGVGTEAFF. Filled out from reference TRBV28 and TRBJ1-1, the complete variable domain reads DVKVTQSSRYLVKRTGEKVFLECVQDMDHENMFWYRQDPGLGLRLIYFSYDVKMKEKGDIPEGYSVSREKKERFSLILESASTNQTSMYLCASSSLTGVGTEAFFGQGTRLTVV.

In its sample, this clone was seen a few times. The chain combines TRBV24-1 with TRBJ2-3; D uncertain. The ends were cut back, 2 bases at V and 5 bases at J, with 4 bases in the middle. The CDR3 has 12 residues. Germline CDR1 KGHDR, CDR2 SFDVKD. The CDR3 sequence: CATSDYLDTQYF. The DNA for the CDR3 is TGTGCCACCAGTGATTACCTAGATACGCAGTATTTT.

The V call is TRBV7-6, the J call TRBJ1-1; no clear D gene. Trimming pared 5 bases from V and 0 bases from J, leaving 4 bases between. Germline CDR1 is SGHVS and CDR2 is FNYEAQ. The CDR3 is made up of 12 amino acids. CDR3 sequence: CASSPMNTEAFF. For the CDR3, the DNA is TGTGCCAGCAGCCCCATGAACACTGAAGCTTTCTTT.

The J gene is TRBJ1-2, the V gene TRBV19; a possible D gene is TRBD1 (5 bases). V lost 7 bases to trimming and J lost 3 bases, with 24 bases between them. Germline lookup yields CDR1 LNHDA and CDR2 SQIVND (reference sequence). The CDR3 has 17 residues. In DNA form, the CDR3 reads TGTGCCAGTACCCCGGAGAGGGCCGGGCAGGGCCACTATGGCTACACCTTC. This encodes CASTPERAGQGHYGYTF.

CDR3 protein: CASSLEGGSNQPQHF. DNA of the CDR3: TGCGCCAGCAGCTTGGAAGGGGGGAGCAATCAGCCCCAGCATTTT. The V gene is TRBV5-1, the J gene TRBJ1-5; D is possibly TRBD1 (6 bases). The V end lost 0 bases, the J end lost 1 base, and 8 bases lay between the germline ends. This CDR3 has 15 amino acids. Germline V gene data show CDR1 as SGHRS and CDR2 as YFSETQ.

The V gene is TRBV2, the J gene TRBJ2-3; TRBD2 is a possible D gene (5 bases). The ends were cut back, 4 bases at V and 4 bases at J, with 15 bases in the middle. The germline V gene encodes CDR1 SNHLY and CDR2 FYNNEI. CDR3 length: 15 residues. The CDR3 sequence is CASSGWQPGADTQYF. DNA for the CDR3: TGTGCCAGCAGTGGGTGGCAGCCCGGGGCAGATACGCAGTATTTT.